This is a list of T cell receptor beta chains from one sample in a study of blood T cell repertoires in COVID-19. The assay was immunoSEQ multiplex PCR, and TCRdb's table has in-frame clones only and misses some. The repertoire holds over 200,000 clones, with approximately 86% as singletons. Sequenced: peripheral blood. The receptors originated from a woman in her 30s who had recovered from COVID-19. Both conserved end residues are part of each CDR3. Fields, in order: D gene, V gene, J gene, clone size, CDR3 DNA, CDR3 protein. A D gene is named only where the DNA matches it firmly. Expanded clones get a size class; other rows say once, few or many, or leave the size out.

TRBD2	TRBV11-2	TRBJ2-3	NA	TGTGCCAGCAGCTTAGGCGGGGGGCCGTCAGATACGCAGTATTTT	CASSLGGGPSDTQYF
NA	TRBV4-2	TRBJ2-1	NA	TGTGCCAGCAGCTTAGGGGGGGCAGCCCTAAATGAGCAGTTCTTC	CASSLGGAALNEQFF
NA	TRBV7-9	TRBJ2-7	NA	TGTGCCAGCAGCCCGACGACAGAGTACGAGCAGTACTTC	CASSPTTEYEQYF
TRBD2	TRBV5-1	TRBJ2-1	NA	TGCGCCACCTCGGGAGGAGGGCTAAGCTCCTACAATGAGCAGTTCTTC	CATSGGGLSSYNEQFF
NA	TRBV7-2	TRBJ2-7	NA	TGTGCCAGCAGCCCCTCGGGATACGAGCAGTACTTC	CASSPSGYEQYF
TRBD2	TRBV7-3	TRBJ2-1	NA	TGTGCCAGCAGCGGAGGCGGGACTAGCGGGAGTGAGCAGTTCTTC	CASSGGGTSGSEQFF
TRBD1	TRBV6-1	TRBJ1-5	NA	TGTGCCAGCAGTGATCCGGACAGGGCCCAGCATTTT	CASSDPDRAQHF
NA	TRBV6-1	TRBJ2-2	once	TGTGCCAGCAGTGAAAGCAGCAGGGCGGCCGGGGAGCTGTTTTTT	CASSESSRAAGELFF
NA	TRBV11-2	TRBJ2-7	NA	TGTGCCAGCAGCTCCCTTACCCCTTGGCAGTTTGCCGAGCAGTACTTC	CASSSLTPWQFAEQYF
TRBD2	TRBV6-6	TRBJ2-3	NA	TGTGCCAGCATGGGGCGGGGGGGCCTCCTAGATACGCAGTATTTT	CASMGRGGLLDTQYF
TRBD2	TRBV4-1	TRBJ2-1	NA	TGCGCCAGCAGCCCGGGGTTAGCGGGGGCTGGGGGATCCGAGCAGTTCTTC	CASSPGLAGAGGSEQFF
NA	TRBV4-1	TRBJ2-7	NA	TGCGCCAGCAGCCAAGAAGTGGGGGGCGAGCAGTACTTC	CASSQEVGGEQYF
TRBD2	TRBV7-8	TRBJ2-1	NA	TGTGCCAGCAGCTTAGAGGGACTAGACCACAATGAGCAGTTCTTC	CASSLEGLDHNEQFF
NA	TRBV11-2	TRBJ2-7	once	TGTGCCAGCAGCCCTCGGACAGTCGGCTGGTACGAGCAGTACTTC	CASSPRTVGWYEQYF
TRBD2	TRBV5-1	TRBJ2-3	NA	TGCGCCAGCAGCTTAGGGGCGGGGGTAGATACGCAGTATTTT	CASSLGAGVDTQYF
TRBD2	TRBV9	TRBJ2-3	once	TGTGCCAGCAGCGTAGGAACGGGGGGTAATACGCAGTATTTT	CASSVGTGGNTQYF
TRBD2	TRBV10-2	TRBJ2-1	few	TGCGCCAGCAGGGTTAGCGGGGTCGGCGGGCAGTTCTTC	CASRVSGVGGQFF
NA	TRBV11-2	TRBJ2-5	NA	TGTGCCAGCAGCGCACACACCAGGGTAGAGACCCAGTACTTC	CASSAHTRVETQYF
NA	TRBV28	TRBJ2-3	NA	TGTGCCAGCAGTTTAGAAATCGGGGAAGGGAGCACAGATACGCAGTATTTT	CASSLEIGEGSTDTQYF
NA	TRBV2	TRBJ1-2	NA	TGTGCCAGCAGTGAAAGGGAGGGGTGGGGCTACACCTTC	CASSEREGWGYTF
NA	TRBV7-9	TRBJ2-1	NA	TGTGCCAGCAGCTCACCCGGGGAACTAGCAACGCGGAATGAGCAGTTCTTC	CASSSPGELATRNEQFF
NA	TRBV24-1	TRBJ2-1	NA	TGTGCCTTACAAAGGGAGTTCTACAATGAGCAGTTCTTC	CALQREFYNEQFF
TRBD1	TRBV7-6	TRBJ2-3	NA	TGTGCCAGCAGTTCTACCGGGACAGGGGTGCCAGATACGCAGTATTTT	CASSSTGTGVPDTQYF
TRBD1	TRBV27	TRBJ1-5	once	TGTGCCACCAGTCTTAACCACGGGACAGGGTTACAGCCCCAGCATTTT	CATSLNHGTGLQPQHF
NA	TRBV2	TRBJ1-1	NA	TGTGCCAGTTTCCGGGTTAACACTGAAGCTTTCTTT	CASFRVNTEAFF